Listed below are T cell receptor beta chains from one sample, sequenced in a study of blood T cell repertoires in COVID-19. The protocol was immunoSEQ multiplex PCR, while the TCRdb copy is restricted to in-frame clones and leaves out a portion. There are roughly 360,000 clones in the sample; 81% occur only once, and around 1.1% lies in the top ten. The specimen sequenced was peripheral blood. These receptors all stem from a human donor with acute or convalescent COVID-19. The donor label of this sample is uncertain. The CDR3 runs from the conserved cysteine through the conserved F or W. The D gene is left open where the match is weak. Clone size is not always given. Where it is, it says once, few, many or a class for expanded clones.

clone_size	v_call	d_call	j_call	cdr3_aa	cdr3_nt
NA	TRBV2	NA	TRBJ2-3	CASSEGPDTQYF	TGTGCCAGCAGTGAGGGGCCAGATACGCAGTATTTT
NA	TRBV3-1/TRBV3-2	NA	TRBJ1-1	CASSQGLALYGAFF	TGTGCCAGCAGCCAAGGGTTGGCCCTCTACGGGGCTTTCTTT
once	TRBV27	TRBD1	TRBJ1-1	CASSFLNAGTGGEAFF	TGTGCCAGCAGTTTCCTTAATGCCGGGACAGGGGGTGAAGCTTTCTTT
NA	TRBV28	TRBD1	TRBJ2-3	CASSLGQGAQYF	TGTGCCAGCAGTCTAGGACAGGGCGCGCAGTATTTT
NA	TRBV6-5	TRBD1	TRBJ1-2	CASRGTGTGAGYTF	TGTGCCAGCAGGGGGACCGGGACAGGGGCCGGCTACACCTTC
NA	TRBV3-1/TRBV3-2	TRBD1	TRBJ1-1	CASSQGDSWVNTEAFF	TGTGCCAGCAGCCAAGGGGACAGTTGGGTGAACACTGAAGCTTTCTTT
NA	TRBV12-5	NA	TRBJ1-5	CASGLVPRVVSNQPQHF	TGTGCTAGTGGTTTGGTACCCCGAGTTGTTAGCAATCAGCCCCAGCATTTT
few	TRBV7-8	NA	TRBJ2-1	CASSSERYADEQFF	TGTGCCAGCAGCTCCGAGCGGTACGCGGATGAGCAGTTCTTC
NA	TRBV29-1	NA	TRBJ1-1	CSVEKGAAFF	TGCAGCGTTGAAAAAGGGGCGGCTTTCTTT
few	TRBV5-1	NA	TRBJ2-1	CASSLVIGSGSYNEQFF	TGCGCCAGCAGCTTGGTTATTGGGAGCGGCTCCTACAATGAGCAGTTCTTC
few	TRBV6-5	NA	TRBJ2-7	CASSRRGPYEQYF	TGTGCCAGCAGTAGGCGGGGCCCCTACGAGCAGTACTTC
NA	TRBV7-6	TRBD1	TRBJ2-3	CASSPTPSWTGGGDTQYF	TGTGCCAGCAGCCCAACACCGTCATGGACAGGCGGAGGAGATACGCAGTATTTT
NA	TRBV19	TRBD1	TRBJ2-2	CASRRDRGLRTGELFF	TGTGCCAGTAGAAGGGACAGGGGGCTGAGAACCGGGGAGCTGTTTTTT
NA	TRBV7-2	TRBD2	TRBJ2-5	CASSLDSGSSKTQYF	TGTGCCAGCAGCTTGGATAGCGGGAGCTCGAAGACCCAGTACTTC
NA	TRBV29-1	TRBD1	TRBJ2-7	CSVGDRVGEQYF	TGCAGCGTTGGCGACAGGGTTGGCGAGCAGTACTTC
NA	TRBV6-5	NA	TRBJ2-1	CASSFKRPSYNEQFF	TGTGCCAGCAGTTTTAAGAGGCCTTCCTACAATGAGCAGTTCTTC
NA	TRBV2	TRBD2	TRBJ2-1	CASELAEGLGEQFF	TGTGCCAGCGAGCTAGCGGAGGGTTTGGGGGAGCAGTTCTTC
NA	TRBV11-2	NA	TRBJ2-3	CASRQGSGDTQYF	TGTGCCAGCCGTCAGGGTAGTGGAGATACGCAGTATTTT
NA	TRBV28	NA	TRBJ1-1	CASSFINTEAFF	TGTGCCAGCAGTTTTATTAACACTGAAGCTTTCTTT
NA	TRBV12-5	TRBD1	TRBJ1-1	CASGSGQGASTEAFF	TGTGCTAGTGGTTCGGGACAGGGGGCATCCACTGAAGCTTTCTTT
NA	TRBV19	TRBD1	TRBJ1-3	CASSIRQGSAGNTIYF	TGTGCCAGTAGTATCAGACAGGGGTCAGCTGGAAACACCATATATTTT
NA	TRBV6-5	NA	TRBJ2-1	CASTPLGHEQFF	TGTGCCAGCACTCCCCTGGGCCATGAGCAGTTCTTC
NA	TRBV9	NA	TRBJ1-3	CASSAGRVGNTIYF	TGTGCCAGCAGCGCAGGCAGGGTTGGAAACACCATATATTTT
NA	TRBV11-2	TRBD2	TRBJ2-1	CASSIKRTSGNNNEQFF	TGTGCCAGCAGCATCAAAAGGACTAGCGGGAATAACAATGAGCAGTTCTTC
NA	TRBV30	TRBD1	TRBJ2-6	CAWSHGRGRSSGANVLTF	TGTGCCTGGAGTCACGGCAGGGGGCGAAGTTCTGGGGCCAACGTCCTGACTTTC
NA	TRBV6-5	NA	TRBJ1-1	CASTKDSRGSEAFF	TGTGCCAGCACCAAGGACAGCCGAGGTAGTGAAGCTTTCTTT
NA	TRBV6-5	TRBD1	TRBJ1-5	CASSPGQINQPQHF	TGTGCCAGCAGCCCGGGACAGATCAATCAGCCCCAGCATTTT
few	TRBV4-2	NA	TRBJ2-5	CASSRRDGDQETQYF	TGTGCCAGCAGCCGGCGGGACGGAGACCAAGAGACCCAGTACTTC
once	TRBV19	NA	TRBJ1-5	CASSISSGSNQPQHF	TGTGCCAGTAGTATCTCATCGGGTAGCAATCAGCCCCAGCATTTT
NA	TRBV19	NA	TRBJ1-2	CASHNWDTRDGYTF	TGTGCCAGCCATAATTGGGACACTAGGGACGGCTACACCTTC
NA	TRBV28	TRBD2	TRBJ2-1	CASSLRGGRLYNEQFF	TGTGCCAGCAGTTTACGGGGCGGGAGGTTATACAATGAGCAGTTCTTC
NA	TRBV15	NA	TRBJ1-1	CAIGGAGAEAFF	TGTGCCATTGGGGGCGCAGGGGCTGAAGCTTTCTTT
few	TRBV6-5	NA	TRBJ1-5	CASQSKWQGYQPQHF	TGTGCCAGCCAATCCAAGTGGCAGGGGTATCAGCCCCAGCATTTT
few	TRBV2	NA	TRBJ1-5	CASSRQDQPQHF	TGTGCCAGCAGTCGACAGGACCAGCCCCAGCATTTT
NA	TRBV6-1	TRBD2	TRBJ2-2	CASSPSGGRPGELFF	TGTGCCAGCAGTCCTAGCGGGGGGCGGCCCGGGGAGCTGTTTTTT
NA	TRBV19	TRBD1	TRBJ1-1	CASRGTGTGTEGAFF	TGTGCCAGTAGGGGGACCGGGACAGGGACTGAGGGGGCTTTCTTT
NA	TRBV7-9	NA	TRBJ1-1	CASSRDRMNTEAFF	TGTGCCAGCAGCCGTGACAGGATGAACACTGAAGCTTTCTTT
once	TRBV7-9	TRBD1	TRBJ1-1	CASSFQGAGTEAFF	TGTGCCAGCAGCTTTCAGGGGGCAGGGACTGAAGCTTTCTTT
NA	TRBV9	TRBD2	TRBJ2-1	CASSLDRGGLNEQFF	TGTGCCAGCAGCCTCGACCGGGGGGGCCTCAATGAGCAGTTCTTC
NA	TRBV2	TRBD1	TRBJ2-7	CASSRSSAHFDRAYEQYF	TGTGCCAGCAGTCGATCTTCGGCCCACTTCGACAGGGCGTACGAGCAGTACTTC
NA	TRBV27	NA	TRBJ1-1	CATKGGSGNTEAFF	TGTGCCACCAAGGGGGGGTCGGGGAACACTGAAGCTTTCTTT